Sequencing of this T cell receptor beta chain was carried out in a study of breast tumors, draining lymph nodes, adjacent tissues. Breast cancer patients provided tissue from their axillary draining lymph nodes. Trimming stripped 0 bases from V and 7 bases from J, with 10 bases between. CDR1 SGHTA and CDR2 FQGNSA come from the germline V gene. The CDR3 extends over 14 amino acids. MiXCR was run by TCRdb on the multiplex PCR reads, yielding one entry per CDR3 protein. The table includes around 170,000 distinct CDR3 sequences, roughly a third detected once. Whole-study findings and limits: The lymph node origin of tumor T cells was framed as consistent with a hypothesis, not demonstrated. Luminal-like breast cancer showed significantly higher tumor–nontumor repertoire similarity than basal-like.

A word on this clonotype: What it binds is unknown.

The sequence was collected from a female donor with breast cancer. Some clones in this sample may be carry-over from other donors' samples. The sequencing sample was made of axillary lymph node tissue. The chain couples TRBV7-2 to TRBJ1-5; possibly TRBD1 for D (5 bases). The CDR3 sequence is CASSLAVGGQPQHF. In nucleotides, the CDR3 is TGTGCCAGCAGCTTAGCGGTGGGGGGACAGCCCCAGCATTTT.